The 15 T cell receptor beta chains in this list originate from one sample, sequenced in a study of CD8 T cells in ankylosing spondylitis. Each CDR3 protein is one row after TCRdb ran MiXCR on the 5' RACE reads. The table lists 350,000 to 450,000 distinct CDR3 sequences, 20% of them singletons, with around 14% in the top ten. The sample was blood, either unsorted or a sorted T cell fraction (not recorded which). These receptor sequences come from a male donor with ankylosing spondylitis or in good health (not recorded which).

This clonotype was counted many times. In DNA form, the CDR3 reads TGTGCCAGCAGTTTACAGGGGGAGCCAGATACGCAGTATTTT. The encoded protein is CASSLQGEPDTQYF. The chain joins TRBV12-3 or TRBV12-4 to TRBJ2-3; 7 bases match TRBD1. The V and J ends lost 2 bases and 4 bases, in that order; junction bases with no gene match: 3. The CDR3 has 14 residues.

The chain links TRBV6-5 to TRBJ2-7; TRBD1 matches at 7 bases. The CDR3 covers 17 residues. The V gene's germline CDR1 is MNHEY and CDR2 SVGAGI. The V gene end was trimmed by 0 bases and the J gene end by 1 base; junction bases not matched to a gene: 9. The CDR3 region is CASSYSDREIRSYEQYF. CDR3 nucleotides: TGTGCCAGCAGTTACTCTGACAGGGAAATAAGGTCCTACGAGCAGTACTTC.

V gene TRBV12-3 or TRBV12-4 combines with J gene TRBJ1-2; perhaps TRBD1 as D (6 bases). Trimming removed 4 bases at V and 5 bases at J, with 20 bases between. The CDR3 sequence is 16 residues long. The CDR3 nucleotides read TGTGCCAGCAGTTCCATCCGGACAGAAATCATTTATGGCTACACCTTC. This gives the protein CASSSIRTEIIYGYTF.

This clonotype has a handful of counts. CDR3 sequence reads: CAISEIAGADNEQFF. The CDR3, as DNA: TGTGCCATCAGTGAGATAGCGGGGGCCGACAATGAGCAGTTCTTC. The chain has TRBV10-3 and TRBJ2-1, with 9 bases lining up with TRBD2. Germline trimming cut 2 bases from V and 5 bases from J; bases unmatched to any gene: 4. This CDR3 comprises 15 residues. In germline, CDR1 is ENHRY, CDR2 SYGVKD.

CDR3: CASRTQGKGDYEQYF. The CDR3 DNA reads TGTGCCAGCCGGACACAGGGTAAGGGGGACTACGAGCAGTACTTC. The chain uses TRBV27 and TRBJ2-7; D is perhaps TRBD1 (6 bases). V was shortened by 8 bases and J by 3 bases, with 20 bases between the two germline ends. The CDR3 runs 15 residues. Per the germline V gene, CDR1 is MNHEY and CDR2 is SMNVEV (reference sequence).

This clonotype was seen only once. The chain recombines TRBV14 with TRBJ2-1, with D perhaps TRBD2 (5 bases). V shed 2 bases and J shed 1 base, with 12 bases lying between them. The CDR3 is 16 amino acids. Germline CDR1 and CDR2: SGHDN and FVKESK. This chain's CDR3 is CASSQPADWSYNEQFF. CDR3 DNA sequence: TGTGCCAGCAGCCAACCAGCGGATTGGTCCTACAATGAGCAGTTCTTC. Complete variable domain (other parts from reference TRBV14 and TRBJ2-1): EAGVTQFPSHSVIEKGQTVTLRCDPISGHDNLYWYRRVMGKEIKFLLHFVKESKQDESGMPNNRFLAERTGGTYSTLKVQPAELEDSGVYFCASSQPADWSYNEQFFGPGTRLTVL.

This clonotype was counted a few times. The chain combines TRBV15 with TRBJ1-1; D is uncertain. There are 13 residues in the CDR3. The V end lost 3 bases, the J end lost 6 bases, and 11 bases lay between the germline ends. In germline, CDR1 is LNHNV, CDR2 YYDKDF (reference sequence). The chain's CDR3 is CATSSSTWSEAFF. DNA of the CDR3: TGTGCCACCAGCAGTTCTACTTGGTCTGAAGCTTTCTTT.

The chain is built from TRBV2 and TRBJ1-4; D unclear. From germline, CDR1 is SNHLY and CDR2 FYNNEI. The CDR3 covers 11 residues. CDR3 loop: CAIQAIEKLFF. The CDR3 bases are TGTGCTATCCAGGCGATTGAAAAACTGTTTTTT.

This chain connects TRBV11-2 to TRBJ2-3; D is uncertain. V dropped 2 bases and J dropped 7 bases, with 10 bases sitting between them. CDR1 and CDR2 (germline): SGHAT, FQNNGV. The CDR3 has 13 residues. CDR3 in DNA: TGTGCCAGCAGCTTATCTTCGGAGAATACGCAGTATTTT. As protein: CASSLSSENTQYF.

This clonotype was detected only a few times. The gene calls are TRBV4-1 and TRBJ2-7; D is possibly TRBD1 (6 bases). V lost 3 bases and J lost 4, with 10 bases in between. Per germline, CDR1 MGHRA and CDR2 YSYEKL. CDR3 size: 13 residues. For the CDR3, the DNA is TGCGCCAGCAGCCAGGGGGCGAAGTACGAGCAGTACTTC. It encodes CASSQGAKYEQYF.

V usage is TRBV7-3 and J usage is TRBJ2-1; TRBD1 is a possible D gene (6 bases). The CDR3 covers 13 residues. From germline, CDR1 is SGHTA and CDR2 FQGTGA. V lost 1 base to trimming and J lost 9 bases, with 10 bases between them. CDR3 amino acids: CASSLILGGEQFF. The CDR3 bases are TGTGCCAGCAGCTTAATACTAGGGGGTGAGCAGTTCTTC.

The V and J genes are TRBV5-1 and TRBJ1-4, with TRBD1 as a possible D gene (6 bases). CDR1 is SGHRS, CDR2 YFSETQ, per germline. The CDR3 spans 12 residues. With 4 bases removed from V and 8 bases from J, the gap between germline ends came to 9 bases. This CDR3 is CASSPDREKLFF. As DNA, the CDR3 is TGCGCCAGCAGCCCTGACAGGGAAAAACTGTTTTTT.

This clonotype was observed a handful of times. This chain links TRBV7-8 with TRBJ2-5, with 7 bases lining up with TRBD2. The CDR3 runs to 14 residues. CDR1 and CDR2 (germline): SGHVS, FQNEAQ. V lost 1 base, J lost 5 bases, and 4 bases stayed unmatched. The CDR3 coding sequence is TGTGCCAGCAGCTTAGGCGGGGGTTGGGAGACCCAGTACTTC. The encoded protein is CASSLGGGWETQYF.

This clonotype came up a few times. The J gene is TRBJ2-5, the V gene TRBV6-1; D perhaps matches TRBD2 (7 bases). The V and J ends lost 6 bases and 4 bases respectively, with 27 bases between them. CDR1 and CDR2 from the germline V gene are MNHNS and SASEGT. The CDR3 is 18 amino acids. In DNA form, the CDR3 reads TGTGCCAGCAGCCCAAGCTTGATCGGCGGGGGCCCCAGAGAGACCCAGTACTTC. Its protein is CASSPSLIGGGPRETQYF.

This clonotype was picked up one time. V and J are TRBV27 and TRBJ2-5, with 7 bases aligning to TRBD2. The germline V gene encodes CDR1 MNHEY and CDR2 SMNVEV (reference sequence). CDR3 length: 17 amino acids. With V trimmed by 5 bases and J by 2 bases, 14 bases remained unmatched. CDR3 coding DNA: TGTGCCAGCAGTCCCCTCGGGGCTAGCGGACGTCAAGAGACCCAGTACTTC. Residues: CASSPLGASGRQETQYF.